The text below deals with one T cell receptor (beta chain). Its matching antigen is unknown. The data were taken from a study of lymphopenia after photon versus proton radiotherapy. Notes on the study in general: Better survival with proton therapy was suggested as possible, not demonstrated. Under photons, naive T cells and diversity fell while effector/memory populations rose. A bigger post-nadir fall in TCR diversity correlated inversely with survival time in deceased patients. Post-nadir diversity loss with photons came from oligoclonal expansion, particularly CD8+ Temra cells.

The assay was immunoSEQ multiplex PCR, and TCRdb's table has in-frame clones only and misses some. The data hold roughly 29,000 clones, with roughly 89% observed a single time. This CDR3 contains 13 residues. Trimming removed 2 bases at V and 1 base at J, with 5 bases between. CDR1 is MNHEY and CDR2 is SVGAGI in the germline V gene. This sequence was found in a woman aged 55 to 70 with cholangiocarcinoma. Some clones in this sample may be carry-over from other donors' samples. This specimen was peripheral blood, taken from a patient treated with proton-based radiotherapy. The chain is built from TRBV6-5 and TRBJ1-1; D gene uncertain. The DNA for the CDR3 is TGTGCCAGCAGTTACACCGAGAACACTGAAGCTTTCTTT. Its protein product is CASSYTENTEAFF.